This TCR beta chain was sequenced during a study of CD8 T cells in ankylosing spondylitis. Between the trimmed V and J ends, which lost 0 bases and 8 bases, there was a span of 13 bases. Germline V gene lookup returns CDR1 ENHRY and CDR2 SYGVKD. There are 14 residues in the CDR3. This clonotype was seen at least ten times. Its antigen is undetermined. Using quantitative 5'-RACE with molecular barcodes, the authors made TCR beta libraries. TCRdb redid the calling of the 5' RACE reads with MiXCR, one entry per CDR3 protein. This table has more than 200,000 distinct CDR3 sequences, more than 20% appearing once. Points from the study as a whole: Disease-linked clones, CD8+, were relatively rare in peripheral blood. Matched ankylosing spondylitis synovial fluid reportedly showed significant enrichment of disease-linked clones. In ankylosing spondylitis blood, a motif of seven to nine highly homologous TCR beta variants appeared characteristic.

The chain uses TRBV10-3 and TRBJ1-2; D perhaps matches TRBD1 (6 bases). The TCR was taken from a male donor with ankylosing spondylitis or in good health (not recorded which). The sequencing sample was made of blood, either unsorted or a sorted T cell fraction (not recorded which). The CDR3: CAISESDRIQGYTF. The DNA for the CDR3 is TGTGCCATCAGTGAGTCAGACAGGATTCAGGGCTACACCTTC.